The 32 T cell receptor beta chains below come from one sample, sequenced in a study of blood T cell repertoires in COVID-19. Sequencing used immunoSEQ multiplex PCR; TCRdb keeps in-frame clones, though not all of them. In the table there are 45,000 to 55,000 clones, 70% to 85% of which are singletons. The source material was peripheral blood. Receptors were obtained from a man aged 80 or over with COVID-19, enrolled during active disease.

The chain employs TRBV6-1 and TRBJ1-5; D perhaps matches TRBD1 (5 bases). V lost 1 base, J lost 0 bases, and 16 bases lay in between. The CDR3 loop spans 18 amino acids. The germline gives CDR1 MNHNS, CDR2 SASEGT. The CDR3, as DNA: TGTGCCAGCAGTGAAGGGGGAGTGGGACTCCATAGCAATCAGCCCCAGCATTTT. This codes for CASSEGGVGLHSNQPQHF.

This clone appeared a few times. This sequence joins TRBV10-1 and TRBJ2-2; 12 bases match TRBD2. Germline values: CDR1 WNHNN, CDR2 SYGVQD (reference sequence). V shed 3 bases and J 5 bases; nucleotides not matched to a gene: 4. The CDR3 is 16 residues long. CDR3 in amino acids: CASSELLAGGTGELFF. The DNA for the CDR3 is TGCGCCAGCAGTGAATTACTAGCGGGAGGAACCGGGGAGCTGTTTTTT.

The chain recombines TRBV5-6 with TRBJ1-1, with D perhaps TRBD1 (5 bases). Looked up from germline, CDR1 is SGHDT and CDR2 is YYEEEE. The V end lost 4 bases, the J end lost 4 bases, and 17 bases lay between the germline ends. The CDR3 sequence is 15 residues long. CDR3 bases: TGTGCCAGCAGCCCACTTATCAGGGAATCCACTGAAGCTTTCTTT. Translation gives CASSPLIRESTEAFF.

The rearrangement links TRBV10-3 to TRBJ1-1; D remains unclear. Trimming took off 10 bases at V and 4 bases at J, with 22 bases between the two ends. The CDR3 has 15 residues. Germline-derived CDR1 and CDR2 are ENHRY and SYGVKD. Here the CDR3 reads CATLLVGDDLTEAFF. CDR3 in DNA: TGTGCCACCCTACTGGTCGGTGATGATCTCACTGAAGCTTTCTTT.

The V call is TRBV9, the J call TRBJ2-1; the match to TRBD2 covers 13 bases. V lost 3 bases to trimming and J lost 4 bases; unmatched junction nucleotides: 4. Germline CDR1 SGDLS, CDR2 YYNGEE. The CDR3 extends over 16 amino acids. Here the CDR3 reads CASSAALAGGYNEQFF. The CDR3 region has the DNA TGTGCCAGCAGCGCAGCACTAGCGGGAGGGTACAATGAGCAGTTCTTC.

This clone has just a few counts. The CDR3 DNA reads as TGTGCCTGGAGTGTCAAAACAGGTAACACTGAAGCTTTCTTT. Translating it yields CAWSVKTGNTEAFF. This chain uses TRBV30 with TRBJ1-1; D possibly corresponds to TRBD1 (5 bases). V was pared by 0 bases and J by 2 bases, with 10 bases between. Germline lookup yields CDR1 GTSNPN and CDR2 SVGIG (reference sequence). There are 14 residues in the CDR3. Together with reference TRBV30 and TRBJ1-1, the CDR3 gives the full variable domain: SQTIHQWPATLVQPVGSPLSLECTVEGTSNPNLYWYRQAAGRGLQLLFYSVGIGQISSEVPQNLSASRPQDRQFILSSKKLLLSDSGFYLCAWSVKTGNTEAFFGQGTRLTVV.

V is TRBV5-1 and J is TRBJ1-1; maybe TRBD1 (5 bases). The germline V gene encodes CDR1 SGHRS and CDR2 YFSETQ. V lost 5 bases, J lost 5 bases, and 16 bases lay in between. The CDR3 is 14 amino acids. The CDR3 nucleotides are TGCGCCAGCAGTAAGGAACAGGTGGGGACTGAAGCTTTCTTT. It is translated as CASSKEQVGTEAFF.

This sequence joins TRBV19 and TRBJ1-5; D is uncertain. The CDR3 totals 13 residues. V was shortened by 3 bases and J by 3 bases, with 6 bases between the two germline ends. Germline V gene sequence: CDR1 LNHDA, CDR2 SQIVND (reference sequence). DNA for the CDR3: TGTGCCAGTAGTATGGAGCTCAATCAGCCCCAGCATTTT. It is translated as CASSMELNQPQHF. The complete variable domain, with remaining parts taken from reference TRBV19 and TRBJ1-5, reads DGGITQSPKYLFRKEGQNVTLSCEQNLNHDAMYWYRQDPGQGLRLIYYSQIVNDFQKGDIAEGYSVSREKKESFPLTVTSAQKNPTAFYLCASSMELNQPQHFGDGTRLSIL.

The chain employs TRBV3-1 (or the pseudogene TRBV3-2) and TRBJ1-2, with TRBD1 matching 8 bases. This CDR3 contains 13 residues. Germline V gene data show CDR1 as LGHDT and CDR2 as YNNKEL (reference sequence). V lost 4 bases, J lost 6 bases, and 4 bases stayed unmatched. Written as DNA, the CDR3 is TGTGCCAGCAGCCCTACAGGGGGGGATGGCTACACCTTC. This encodes CASSPTGGDGYTF.

The CDR3 here is CASSLPAGGREQYF. The CDR3 region has the DNA TGTGCCAGCAGCCTCCCGGCAGGGGGCCGAGAGCAGTACTTC. The V call is TRBV5-4, the J call TRBJ2-7, with 8 nucleotides matching TRBD1. Germline assignment: CDR1 SGHNT and CDR2 YYREEE (reference sequence). The CDR3 is made up of 14 amino acids. After removal of 4 bases from V and 7 bases from J, the junction contained 10 bases not matched to a gene.

This clone appeared once. The V call is TRBV5-1, the J call TRBJ2-3; TRBD2 agrees at 8 bases. The V segment lost 2 bases and the J segment 1 base; nucleotides outside the gene matches: 6. Germline values: CDR1 SGHRS, CDR2 YFSETQ. The CDR3 contains 16 residues. The CDR3 DNA reads TGCGCCAGCAGCTTTTCGGGGCGGGGGGGCACAGATACGCAGTATTTT. Its protein product is CASSFSGRGGTDTQYF.

The J gene is TRBJ1-1, the V gene TRBV7-3; D possibly corresponds to TRBD1 (6 bases). Germline assignment: CDR1 SGHTA and CDR2 FQGTGA. Trimming removed 5 bases from V and 4 bases from J, with 14 bases in between. The CDR3 is made up of 14 amino acids. In nucleotides, the CDR3 is TGTGCCAGCAGCATACAGGGTACGAGCACTGAAGCTTTCTTT. Amino acids: CASSIQGTSTEAFF.

The J gene is TRBJ2-3, the V gene TRBV18, with D possibly matching TRBD1 (6 bases). The CDR3 loop spans 14 amino acids. Germline CDR1 reads KGHSH; CDR2 reads LQKENI. V was clipped by 8 bases and J by 6 bases, with 18 bases between them. In nucleotides, the CDR3 is TGTGCCAGCGCCACAGGGTCCTTGGACGATACGCAGTATTTT. The encoded protein is CASATGSLDDTQYF.

The rearrangement uses TRBV24-1 and TRBJ2-1; TRBD1 matches 11 bases. Germline loops: CDR1 KGHDR, CDR2 SFDVKD. V lost 5 bases to trimming and J lost 2 bases; unmatched junction nucleotides: 7. This CDR3 has 17 residues. The CDR3 DNA follows: TGTGCCACCAGTGGAGGCGGGACAGGGGGGGCCTACAATGAGCAGTTCTTC. It translates to CATSGGGTGGAYNEQFF.

This rearrangement joins TRBV2 to TRBJ1-4; TRBD1 matches 7 bases. The CDR3 length is 14 residues. Trimming cost V 2 bases and J 8 bases; bases outside gene matches: 5. Germline V gives CDR1 SNHLY, CDR2 FYNNEI. The CDR3 sequence: CASSERGRNEKLFF. For the CDR3, the DNA is TGTGCCAGCAGTGAAAGGGGGCGCAACGAAAAACTGTTTTTT.

This rearrangement joins TRBV4-2 to TRBJ1-1; D is uncertain. The germline V and J ends were trimmed by 0 bases and 3 bases, with 8 bases remaining between them. There are 14 residues in the CDR3. Germline values: CDR1 LGHNA, CDR2 YNFKEQ. The CDR3 nucleotides read TGTGCCAGCAGCCAAGAAGAGGGAGACACTGAAGCTTTCTTT. Its protein is CASSQEEGDTEAFF.

The V gene is TRBV30, the J gene TRBJ2-7, with D hard to call. The V gene lost 5 bases and the J gene lost 6 bases, with 17 bases spanning the gap. The CDR3 consists of 13 residues. CDR1 GTSNPN and CDR2 SVGIG come from the germline V gene (reference sequence). As DNA, the CDR3 is TGTGCCTGGTTACAAGGAATGACGGGCGAGCAGTACTTC. Amino acids: CAWLQGMTGEQYF.

V usage is TRBV19 and J usage is TRBJ1-4; 7 bases map to TRBD1. The CDR3 spans 16 residues. Trimming at V came to 3 bases and at J to 8 bases, leaving 12 bases not matched to a gene. The V gene's germline CDR1 is LNHDA and CDR2 SQIVND (reference sequence). The CDR3 region has the DNA TGTGCCAGTAGTATGACAGGGCGTCGACGATTAGAAAAACTGTTTTTT. The encoded protein is CASSMTGRRRLEKLFF.

V and J are TRBV4-1 and TRBJ1-2, with D possibly matching TRBD1 (5 bases). This CDR3 is 14 amino acids long. The V end was cut by 3 bases, the J end by 0 bases, with 8 bases between. Germline-derived CDR1 and CDR2 are MGHRA and YSYEKL. CDR3 sequence (DNA): TGCGCCAGCAGCCAGGGGGGGGCTAACTATGGCTACACCTTC. Encoded protein: CASSQGGANYGYTF.

This clone was observed once. The chain recombines TRBV5-1 with TRBJ1-4; 7 bases line up with TRBD1. The J segment lost 6 bases and the V segment lost 6 bases, leaving 8 bases of the junction unmatched. This CDR3 region has 14 residues. The germline CDR1 and CDR2 sequences are SGHRS and YFSETQ. Written as DNA, the CDR3 is TGCGCCAGCAATAACGGACAGGCGGATGAAAAACTGTTTTTT. This translates into CASNNGQADEKLFF.

CDR3 DNA: TGTGCCAGCAGTTTTGTTAGGAGGGTACCCCAGTACTTC. It encodes CASSFVRRVPQYF. J is TRBJ2-5 and V is TRBV12-3 or TRBV12-4; tentative D call: TRBD2 (6 bases). The V end lost 3 bases, the J end lost 9 bases, and 14 bases lay between the germline ends. This CDR3 has 13 amino acids.

This rearrangement joins TRBV6-5 to TRBJ2-1; 7 bases align to TRBD1. The CDR3 spans 13 residues. The junction had 3 bases not matched to a gene; V was cut back by 4 bases and J by 6 bases. CDR1 is MNHEY, CDR2 SVGAGI, per germline. CDR3 in amino acids: CASSLSGGNEQFF. The CDR3 region has the DNA TGTGCCAGCAGTTTATCAGGGGGCAATGAGCAGTTCTTC.

The genes are TRBV5-6 and TRBJ2-5, with D perhaps TRBD1 (5 bases). The CDR3 covers 13 residues. With 1 base removed from V and 5 bases from J, the gap between germline ends came to 9 bases. In germline, CDR1 is SGHDT, CDR2 YYEEEE. The CDR3 DNA reads as TGTGCCAGCAGCTTGACTGGGGCGGAGACCCAGTACTTC. Its protein is CASSLTGAETQYF.

The chain has TRBV27 and TRBJ2-1; 8 positions agree with TRBD2. V trimming: 6 bases; J trimming: 0 bases; junction bases outside the gene matches: 4. Per germline, CDR1 MNHEY and CDR2 SMNVEV (reference sequence). This CDR3 region has 15 residues. The CDR3, as DNA: TGTGCCAGCAGCGGGGGACTAGGCTCCTACAATGAGCAGTTCTTC. Its translation: CASSGGLGSYNEQFF.

The chain links TRBV4-2 to TRBJ1-1; D is unresolved. This CDR3 region has 13 residues. The germline V gene encodes CDR1 LGHNA and CDR2 YNFKEQ. Between the trimmed V and J ends, which lost 1 base and 7 bases, there was a span of 10 bases. The CDR3 is CASSQVIRSEAFF. DNA of the CDR3: TGTGCCAGCAGCCAAGTGATAAGGAGTGAAGCTTTCTTT.

This clone appeared a single time. This chain uses TRBV5-1 with TRBJ1-3; 10 bases are shared with TRBD1. Trimming removed 0 bases from V and 2 bases from J; junction bases left unmatched: 2. CDR1 SGHRS and CDR2 YFSETQ come from the germline V gene. This CDR3 is built from 16 residues. CDR3 residues: CASSLGGQGAGNTIYF. In nucleotides, the CDR3 is TGCGCCAGCAGCTTGGGAGGACAGGGGGCTGGAAACACCATATATTTT.

In its sample, this clone was seen once. The chain combines TRBV11-2 with TRBJ2-1; 7 bases match TRBD2. The CDR3 extends over 14 amino acids. Trimming removed 7 bases from V and 6 bases from J; junction bases left unmatched: 9. The V gene's germline CDR1 is SGHAT and CDR2 FQNNGV. As DNA, the CDR3 is TGTGCCAGCACGGGGGGAGGGCCTGGCAATGAGCAGTTCTTC. Protein product: CASTGGGPGNEQFF.

This chain joins TRBV10-3 and TRBJ2-7; 12 nucleotides align to TRBD2. Looked up from germline, CDR1 is ENHRY and CDR2 is SYGVKD. Trimming took 6 bases from V and 2 from J; bases not matched to a gene: 5. The CDR3 is 15 residues long. The CDR3 here is CAIRALAGGPYEQYV. The CDR3 nucleotides read TGTGCCATCAGGGCACTAGCGGGAGGACCCTACGAGCAGTACGTC.

The genes are TRBV18 and TRBJ2-3, with D unclear. The CDR3 has 13 amino acids. V dropped 2 bases and J dropped 5 bases, with 8 bases sitting between them. The V gene's germline CDR1 is KGHSH and CDR2 LQKENI. CDR3 residues: CASSPDSRDTQYF. Written as DNA, the CDR3 is TGTGCCAGCTCACCAGACTCACGAGATACGCAGTATTTT. The full variable domain, with the rest looked up from reference TRBV18 and TRBJ2-3, is NAGVMQNPRHLVRRRGQEARLRCSPMKGHSHVYWYRQLPEEGLKFMVYLQKENIIDESGMPKERFSAEFPKEGPSILRIQQVVRGDSAAYFCASSPDSRDTQYFGPGTRLTVL.

There are a few counts of this clone. The chain joins TRBV24-1 to TRBJ1-3; TRBD1 is a possible D gene (6 bases). From germline, CDR1 is KGHDR and CDR2 SFDVKD. Between the trimmed V and J ends, which lost 4 bases and 2 bases, there was a span of 11 bases. The CDR3 runs 15 residues. The CDR3 here is CATSDSQGPGNTIYF. CDR3 in DNA: TGTGCCACCAGTGACTCACAGGGACCTGGAAACACCATATATTTT.

The chain combines TRBV5-1 with TRBJ2-7, with 8 nucleotides matching TRBD2. The CDR3 runs 15 residues. Germline V CDR1 and CDR2: SGHRS, YFSETQ. V lost 4 bases to trimming and J lost 6 bases; unmatched junction nucleotides: 12. CDR3 protein: CASSASGTSAGEQYV. In DNA form, the CDR3 reads TGCGCCAGCAGCGCGTCCGGGACTAGTGCCGGCGAGCAGTACGTC.

This clone turned up a few times. This sequence joins TRBV5-1 and TRBJ1-2; a possible D gene is TRBD1 (6 bases). The CDR3 covers 17 residues. Germline lookup yields CDR1 SGHRS and CDR2 YFSETQ. V was shortened by 3 bases and J by 10 bases, with 28 bases between the two germline ends. CDR3 loop: CASSSRFQDSPKWFYTF. Written as DNA, the CDR3 is TGCGCCAGCAGCTCACGATTTCAGGACAGCCCGAAATGGTTCTACACCTTC.